This record concerns one TCR beta chain sequence. Its antigen is still unknown. This CDR3 region has 14 residues. Trimming took 0 bases from V and 2 from J, leaving 7 bases between them. Germline assignment: CDR1 SGDLS and CDR2 YYNGEE. Exclusion applied to patients with other autoimmune diseases, uncontrolled infections, pregnancy or lactation. Beta-chain TCR CDR3 regions were amplified from RNA transcripts. The authors performed first-round RT-PCR with HTBI primers and then a second-round multiplex PCR. MiXCR, applied by TCRdb to the multiplex PCR reads, yields one record per CDR3 protein. The sample has nearly 400,000 distinct CDR3 sequences, around 19% seen once. This entry belongs to a study of Graves' ophthalmopathy and Graves' hyperthyroidism. General study points: From stable hyperthyroidism, ophthalmopathy was separated by a 13-signature model with around 90% sensitivity and more than 75% specificity. In blood, most expanded thyroid clonotypes above 0.001 frequency were also detected.

What was sequenced was peripheral blood. The source is a woman between 18 and 29 years old with Graves' ophthalmopathy. V is TRBV9 and J is TRBJ2-3; D gene ambiguous. The CDR3 region is CASSVEYPTDTQYF. DNA for the CDR3: TGTGCCAGCAGCGTAGAATATCCCACAGATACGCAGTATTTT.